This T cell receptor beta chain derives from a study of blood T cell repertoires in COVID-19. This clone appeared a few times. Clones were sequenced by immunoSEQ multiplex PCR, and TCRdb holds only the in-frame ones, with some missing. The table has some 170,000 clones, around 76% seen once; the top ten hold 8.4%. Germline loops: CDR1 SGHTA, CDR2 FQGTGA. The CDR3 is 13 residues long. Trimming removed 5 bases from V and 5 bases from J, with 10 bases in between. Sample: peripheral blood. V and J are TRBV7-3 and TRBJ2-1; D is undetermined. The clonotype was recovered from a woman aged 70 to 79 with acute or convalescent COVID-19. The CDR3 here is CASSPGVDNEQFF. Written as DNA, the CDR3 is TGTGCCAGCAGCCCCGGAGTCGACAATGAGCAGTTCTTC.